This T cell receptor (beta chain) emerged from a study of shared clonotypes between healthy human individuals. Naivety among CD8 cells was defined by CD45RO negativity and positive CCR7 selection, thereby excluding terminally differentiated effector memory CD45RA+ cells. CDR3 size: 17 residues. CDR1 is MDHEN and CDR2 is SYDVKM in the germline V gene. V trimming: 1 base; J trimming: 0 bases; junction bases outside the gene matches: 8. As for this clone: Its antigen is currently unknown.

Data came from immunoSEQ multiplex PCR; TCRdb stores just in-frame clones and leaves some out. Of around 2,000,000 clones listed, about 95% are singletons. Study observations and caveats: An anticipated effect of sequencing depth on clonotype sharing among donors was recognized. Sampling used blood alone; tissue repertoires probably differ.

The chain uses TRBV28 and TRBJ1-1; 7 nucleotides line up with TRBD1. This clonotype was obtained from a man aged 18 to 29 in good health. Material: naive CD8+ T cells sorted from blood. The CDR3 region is CASSLYGTGAMNTEAFF. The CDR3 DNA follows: TGTGCCAGCAGTTTATATGGAACAGGGGCTATGAACACTGAAGCTTTCTTT.